Listed below are T cell receptor beta chains from one sample, sequenced in a study of OX40 agonist ivuxolimab in advanced cancers. TCRdb's copy holds only in-frame clones and misses some; the assay was immunoSEQ multiplex PCR. The sample holds 35,000 to 40,000 clones; about 72% are singletons and the top ten take roughly 21%. The material sequenced was CD4+ or CD8+ T cells sorted from blood, taken in a trial of the OX40 agonist ivuxolimab. These receptors were obtained from an adult with an advanced solid tumor such as melanoma, head and neck, liver or kidney cancer. Each CDR3 is given with its conserved first and last residue. The D gene is left open where the match is weak. A row's size may be missing; if present it is once, few, many or a size class.

d_gene: TRBD1
j_gene: TRBJ1-2
abundance: once
v_gene: TRBV27
CDR3nt: TGTGCCAGCAGTCCACGGAGGGGGCAGCCCTATGGCTACACCTTC
CDR3aa: CASSPRRGQPYGYTF

d_gene: .
j_gene: TRBJ1-4
abundance: .
v_gene: TRBV4-1
CDR3nt: TGCGCCAGCAGCCAAGATGTGAGTCGAAACGAAAAACTGTTTTTT
CDR3aa: CASSQDVSRNEKLFF

d_gene: .
j_gene: TRBJ2-1
abundance: .
v_gene: TRBV11-1
CDR3nt: TGTGCCAGCAGCGTCCTATACAATGAGCAGTTCTTC
CDR3aa: CASSVLYNEQFF

d_gene: TRBD2
j_gene: TRBJ2-5
abundance: .
v_gene: TRBV7-9
CDR3nt: TGTGCCAGCAGCCCCTGGGGGGGAAAAAAAGAGACCCAGTACTTC
CDR3aa: CASSPWGGKKETQYF

d_gene: .
j_gene: TRBJ2-7
abundance: .
v_gene: TRBV4-1
CDR3nt: TGCGCCAGCAGCCCACGACAGGGAGGATCCTACGAGCAGTACTTC
CDR3aa: CASSPRQGGSYEQYF

d_gene: .
j_gene: TRBJ1-1
abundance: once
v_gene: TRBV28
CDR3nt: TGTGCCAGCAGTTCAATGGACGGTGAAGCTTTCTTT
CDR3aa: CASSSMDGEAFF

d_gene: TRBD1
j_gene: TRBJ1-1
abundance: few
v_gene: TRBV27
CDR3nt: TGTGCCAGCAGTAATGGACAGGGGCTCACTGAAGCTTTCTTT
CDR3aa: CASSNGQGLTEAFF

d_gene: .
j_gene: TRBJ1-6
abundance: .
v_gene: TRBV4-3
CDR3nt: TGCGCCAGCAGCCAAGAAGCGGTCTATAATTCACCCCTCCACTTT
CDR3aa: CASSQEAVYNSPLHF

d_gene: .
j_gene: TRBJ2-7
abundance: .
v_gene: TRBV5-6
CDR3nt: TGTGCCAGCAGCTTGGGAGGCGCACCCTACGAGCAGTACTTC
CDR3aa: CASSLGGAPYEQYF

d_gene: TRBD1
j_gene: TRBJ2-7
abundance: .
v_gene: TRBV5-5
CDR3nt: TGTGCCAGCAGCTTGGGGACAGGGCTCTACGAGCAGTACTTC
CDR3aa: CASSLGTGLYEQYF

d_gene: TRBD2
j_gene: TRBJ2-5
abundance: .
v_gene: TRBV10-3
CDR3nt: TGTGCCATCAGTGAGGGCCTAGCGGGAGTCGTAATCCAAGAGACCCAGTACTTC
CDR3aa: CAISEGLAGVVIQETQYF

d_gene: .
j_gene: TRBJ1-1
abundance: .
v_gene: TRBV11-2
CDR3nt: TGTGCCAGCAGCCTGAACAGGGACGGGACTGAAGCTTTCTTT
CDR3aa: CASSLNRDGTEAFF

d_gene: .
j_gene: TRBJ2-2
abundance: .
v_gene: TRBV15
CDR3nt: TGTGCCACCAGCAGAGGGCTGATGAACACCGGGGAGCTGTTTTTT
CDR3aa: CATSRGLMNTGELFF

d_gene: .
j_gene: TRBJ2-1
abundance: .
v_gene: TRBV9
CDR3nt: TGTGCCAGCAGCGTAGAGGGGGGGAGACACAATGAGCAGTTCTTC
CDR3aa: CASSVEGGRHNEQFF

d_gene: .
j_gene: TRBJ2-3
abundance: .
v_gene: TRBV6-5
CDR3nt: TGTGCCAGCACGAAGGAACAAAGCACAGATACGCAGTATTTT
CDR3aa: CASTKEQSTDTQYF

d_gene: TRBD1
j_gene: TRBJ1-2
abundance: .
v_gene: TRBV10-3
CDR3nt: TGTGCCATCAGTGATTTCAACAGGGGACCTAGGAATGGCTACACCTTC
CDR3aa: CAISDFNRGPRNGYTF

d_gene: .
j_gene: TRBJ1-5
abundance: few
v_gene: TRBV4-1
CDR3nt: TGCGCCAGCAGCCAAGATGGCTTTCAGCCCCAGCATTTT
CDR3aa: CASSQDGFQPQHF

d_gene: TRBD2
j_gene: TRBJ2-3
abundance: .
v_gene: TRBV4-2
CDR3nt: TGTGCCAGCAGCCAAGGGACTACTAGCGGGCCTAGCACAGATACGCAGTATTTT
CDR3aa: CASSQGTTSGPSTDTQYF

d_gene: .
j_gene: TRBJ2-1
abundance: .
v_gene: TRBV6-1
CDR3nt: TGTGCCAGCAGTGAAGAAAGGAGGTACAATGAGCAGTTCTTC
CDR3aa: CASSEERRYNEQFF

d_gene: .
j_gene: TRBJ1-5
abundance: .
v_gene: TRBV15
CDR3nt: TGTGCCACCAGCAGCCTATCAACGAATCAGCCCCAGCATTTT
CDR3aa: CATSSLSTNQPQHF

d_gene: .
j_gene: TRBJ2-4
abundance: .
v_gene: TRBV7-9
CDR3nt: TGTGCCAGCAGCTCCCCCCTAGCCAAAAACATTCAGTACTTC
CDR3aa: CASSSPLAKNIQYF

d_gene: .
j_gene: TRBJ1-1
abundance: .
v_gene: TRBV28
CDR3nt: TGTGCCGAACGGCGGGACCTGAACACTGAAGCTTTCTTT
CDR3aa: CAERRDLNTEAFF

d_gene: TRBD2
j_gene: TRBJ2-1
abundance: .
v_gene: TRBV27
CDR3nt: TGTGCCAGCAGTTTAGGGACTAGCGAATACAATGAGCAGTTCTTC
CDR3aa: CASSLGTSEYNEQFF

d_gene: .
j_gene: TRBJ2-7
abundance: .
v_gene: TRBV7-9
CDR3nt: TGTGCCAGCAGTCCCCCAGGAGGCGAGCAGTACTTC
CDR3aa: CASSPPGGEQYF

d_gene: TRBD1
j_gene: TRBJ2-4
abundance: .
v_gene: TRBV7-9
CDR3nt: TGTGCCAGCAGCTTCAAACCGGGACAGGGGGCGGCCAAAAACATTCAGTACTTC
CDR3aa: CASSFKPGQGAAKNIQYF

d_gene: .
j_gene: TRBJ2-1
abundance: .
v_gene: TRBV6-1
CDR3nt: TGTGCCAGCAGTTTCTACAATGAGCAGTTCTTC
CDR3aa: CASSFYNEQFF

d_gene: .
j_gene: TRBJ2-1
abundance: .
v_gene: TRBV5-4
CDR3nt: TGTGCCAGCAGCTTGGTTGCTAGCCTCAACAATGAGCAGTTCTTC
CDR3aa: CASSLVASLNNEQFF

d_gene: TRBD2
j_gene: TRBJ2-1
abundance: .
v_gene: TRBV6-4
CDR3nt: TGTGCCAGCAGTGACGCGGGACTAGCAGACAATGAGCAGTTCTTC
CDR3aa: CASSDAGLADNEQFF

d_gene: .
j_gene: TRBJ2-3
abundance: .
v_gene: TRBV6-1
CDR3nt: TGTGCCAGCAGTGAAGTGGCGGGGGCCACCACAGATACGCAGTATTTT
CDR3aa: CASSEVAGATTDTQYF

d_gene: TRBD1
j_gene: TRBJ1-2
abundance: .
v_gene: TRBV18
CDR3nt: TGTGCCAGCTCACCTACACAATCCGGGACAGGGGACTATGGCTACACCTTC
CDR3aa: CASSPTQSGTGDYGYTF

d_gene: .
j_gene: TRBJ2-6
abundance: .
v_gene: TRBV5-5
CDR3nt: TGTGCCAGCAGCTATGCGCGGCTTGGGGCCAACGTCCTGACTTTC
CDR3aa: CASSYARLGANVLTF

d_gene: TRBD2
j_gene: TRBJ2-7
abundance: .
v_gene: TRBV6-5
CDR3nt: TGTGCCAGCCGTAGGACTAGCGGGTACTACGAGCAGTACTTC
CDR3aa: CASRRTSGYYEQYF

d_gene: .
j_gene: TRBJ2-2
abundance: .
v_gene: TRBV7-3
CDR3nt: TGTGCCAGCCGCCCCGGGACCGCGAACACCGGGGAGCTGTTTTTT
CDR3aa: CASRPGTANTGELFF

d_gene: .
j_gene: TRBJ2-6
abundance: .
v_gene: TRBV18
CDR3nt: TGTGCCAGCTCACTCTATTCCTCTGGGGCCAACGTCCTGACTTTC
CDR3aa: CASSLYSSGANVLTF

d_gene: .
j_gene: TRBJ2-7
abundance: .
v_gene: TRBV18
CDR3nt: TGTGCCAGCTCACCACCTAGCGGCTACGAGCAGTACTTC
CDR3aa: CASSPPSGYEQYF

d_gene: .
j_gene: TRBJ2-7
abundance: once
v_gene: TRBV10-3
CDR3nt: TGTGCCATCGGAACGGGAGTATCCTACGAGCAGTACTTC
CDR3aa: CAIGTGVSYEQYF

d_gene: .
j_gene: TRBJ1-4
abundance: .
v_gene: TRBV7-3
CDR3nt: TGTGCCAGCAGCTCCTCGGGTCAGGGGATTTTTAATGAAAAACTGTTTTTT
CDR3aa: CASSSSGQGIFNEKLFF

d_gene: TRBD1
j_gene: TRBJ1-1
abundance: .
v_gene: TRBV19
CDR3nt: TGTGCCAGTAGTATGGCAGGGGGGGGGAACACTGAAGCTTTCTTT
CDR3aa: CASSMAGGGNTEAFF

d_gene: .
j_gene: TRBJ2-1
abundance: .
v_gene: TRBV6-6
CDR3nt: TGTGCCAGCAGCCCCTTCGGAGGGGAATACAATGAGCAGTTCTTC
CDR3aa: CASSPFGGEYNEQFF

d_gene: .
j_gene: TRBJ2-1
abundance: once
v_gene: TRBV4-3
CDR3nt: TGCGCCAGCAGCCAAGGGGGAGGGGGGCTCTACAATGAGCAGTTCTTC
CDR3aa: CASSQGGGGLYNEQFF

d_gene: .
j_gene: TRBJ1-1
abundance: .
v_gene: TRBV6-1
CDR3nt: TGTGCCAGCAGTGAATTCCCATTTGGGATGCAGGTAGCTTTCTTT
CDR3aa: CASSEFPFGMQVAFF

d_gene: .
j_gene: TRBJ1-1
abundance: .
v_gene: TRBV19
CDR3nt: TGTGCCAGTAGTCGACAGACGAACACTGAAGCTTTCTTT
CDR3aa: CASSRQTNTEAFF

d_gene: .
j_gene: TRBJ1-3
abundance: .
v_gene: TRBV11-2
CDR3nt: TGTGCCAGCAGCCTTGGAAGGGACTTTATTTTT
CDR3aa: CASSLGRDFIF